The 31 T cell receptor beta chains below were found in one sample sequenced in a study of CD8+ T cells in alopecia areata. After isolation, RNA underwent reverse transcription to generate cDNA as the sequencing template. Some clones are missing from TCRdb's copy, which holds only in-frame ones; the method was immunoSEQ multiplex PCR. The sample contains about 6,000 clones, none occurring once; 30% to 35% lies in the top ten. Researchers sorted pooled cutaneous lymph node cells on the basis of CD4, CD8alpha, NKG2D, NKG2ACE and other markers. Sequencing used CD8+ T cells sorted from a lymph node. The receptors here all came from a C3H/HeJ mouse with alopecia areata. The strain's MHC type: H2-k.

This clone has ten or more counts. Genes here carry mouse names. The CDR3 goes on 4 residues after the read ends, and that part is filled in from the germline J gene. The genes are TRBV13-1 and TRBJ2-1, with 7 positions matching TRBD1. The CDR3 runs to 13 residues. J gave up 4 bases and V 2 bases, and 0 bases lay outside the gene matches. CDR1 NSHNY and CDR2 SYGAGN come from the germline V gene. Partial CDR3 DNA: TGTGCCAGCAGTGACAGGGGGTATGCT. It is translated as CASSDRGYA. Given in full, the CDR3 is CASSDRGYAEQFF.

This clone was picked up many times. Gene names follow the mouse nomenclature. Read sequence stops 4 residues before the CDR3 end, and the germline J gene provides the missing end. J is TRBJ2-1 and V is TRBV14; D possibly corresponds to TRBD1 (6 bases). Deletions cut 5 bases from V and 0 bases from J, with 9 bases between. The V gene's germline CDR1 is SGHDT and CDR2 FRDEAV. This CDR3 has 14 amino acids. The CDR3 loop reads CASSGDINYAEQFF. CDR3 DNA, as far as it was read: TGTGCCAGCAGCGGGGACATTAACTATGCT.

This clone was detected ten times or more. The gene names here belong to mouse. With the read ending 4 residues before the CDR3 end, the germline J gene is used to fill in that end. The gene calls are TRBV1 and TRBJ2-5; TRBD2 agrees at 7 bases. The CDR3 is made up of 15 amino acids. From germline, CDR1 is NSQYPW and CDR2 LRSPGD (reference sequence). V gave up 3 bases and J gave up 0 bases; unmatched junction bases: 3. The part of the CDR3 DNA that was read is TGCACCTGCAGTGCGCTGGGGGTTAACCAAGAC. Protein product: CTCSALGVNQD. In full, the CDR3 is CTCSALGVNQDTQYF.

This clone was found many times. Gene names refer to mouse genes. The CDR3 goes on 4 residues after the read ends, and that part is filled in from the germline J gene. The chain is built from TRBV29 and TRBJ2-5, with 8 bases fitting TRBD2. CDR1 and CDR2 (germline): MSHET, SYDVDS. The CDR3 has 13 amino acids. With V trimmed by 6 bases and J by 2 bases, 1 base remained unmatched. The DNA read from the CDR3 is TGTGCTAGCAGAGACTGGGGCCAAGAC. It is translated as CASRDWGQD. The full CDR3 protein reads CASRDWGQDTQYF.

Comment on this clone: The genes are named according to mouse. The CDR3 sequence is CAWSLGGGRNTLYF. CDR3 DNA, as far as it was read: TGTGCCTGGAGTCTAGGGGGGGGGCGGAAC. The chain employs TRBV31 and TRBJ2-4, with 8 nucleotides matching TRBD2. The observed sequence ends 4 residues before the CDR3 terminus, with the missing tail filled in from the germline J gene. This CDR3 spans 14 amino acids. CDR1 and CDR2 from the germline V gene are GKSSPN and SITVG.

A word on this clone: Each gene name is a mouse one. Read coverage stops 4 residues before the CDR3 terminus; the germline J gene supplies the remainder. The chain couples TRBV31 to TRBJ2-7; 11 bases map to TRBD2. CDR1 is GKSSPN and CDR2 is SITVG in the germline V gene. This CDR3 is 14 amino acids long. The CDR3 here is CAWSLGDWGYEQYF. The CDR3 bases that were read are TGTGCCTGGAGTCTAGGGGACTGGGGGTAT.

This clone has ten or more counts. Genes and germline come from the mouse. With the read ending 4 residues before the CDR3 end, the germline J gene is used to fill in that end. The gene calls are TRBV1 and TRBJ2-1, with 8 positions matching TRBD2. Germline CDR1 NSQYPW, CDR2 LRSPGD (reference sequence). There are 15 residues in the CDR3. Losses at the gene ends were 0 bases for V and 6 bases for J; bases not matched to a gene: 4. This CDR3 is CTCSADLGGAAEQFF. The sequenced part of the CDR3 DNA is TGCACCTGCAGTGCAGATCTGGGGGGCGCTGCT. Full variable domain (remainder filled in from reference TRBV1 and TRBJ2-1): VTLLEQNPRWRLVPRGQAVNLRCILKNSQYPWMSWYQQDLQKQLQWLFTLRSPGDKEVKSLPGADYLATRVTDTELRLQVANMSQGRTLYCTCSADLGGAAEQFFGPGTRLTVL.

This clone was recorded a few times. The genes and germline here are from mouse. The read finishes 4 residues shy of the CDR3 end, and the germline J gene is used to complete it. The V and J genes are TRBV16 and TRBJ2-5, with 10 bases lining up with TRBD2. V lost 4 bases, J lost 1 base, and 8 bases stayed unmatched. The CDR3 runs 17 residues. From germline, CDR1 is SGHSA and CDR2 FRNQAP. CDR3 DNA (partial): TGTGCAAGCAGCTCCCTGACTGGGGGGAAGGACCAAGAC. Translation: CASSSLTGGKDQD. The entire CDR3 protein is CASSSLTGGKDQDTQYF.

This clone has just a few counts. Gene names denote mouse genes. The CDR3 goes on 4 residues after the read ends, and that part is filled in from the germline J gene. The chain couples TRBV13-3 to TRBJ2-1, with D unclear. V lost 0 bases to trimming and J lost 0 bases, with 4 bases between them. The CDR3 length is 14 residues. Looked up from germline, CDR1 is NNHDY and CDR2 is SYVADS. CDR3 bases read: TGTGCCAGCAGTGATGGACATAACTATGCT. Translated, it gives CASSDGHNYA. The complete CDR3 reads CASSDGHNYAEQFF.

This clone was counted only a few times. The listed genes are named as in mouse. Coverage ceases 4 residues before the CDR3 finishes, and the germline J gene fills in the end. The genes are TRBV15 and TRBJ2-5, with TRBD2 matching 8 bases. The J segment lost 1 base and the V segment lost 2 bases, leaving 2 bases of the junction unmatched. Germline CDR1 SGHND, CDR2 FRSKSL. The CDR3 has 15 amino acids. The part of the CDR3 DNA that was read is TGTGCCAGCAGTTTATCGACTGGGGACCAAGAC. This encodes CASSLSTGDQD. The whole CDR3 sequence reads CASSLSTGDQDTQYF.

This clone occurred a few times. Genes and germline are mouse. Sequencing ends 4 residues short of the CDR3 end; the germline J gene provides the rest. The gene calls are TRBV3 and TRBJ2-3; the D gene is possibly TRBD1 (5 bases). V was trimmed by 6 bases and J by 0 bases, leaving 13 bases between them. The CDR3 contains 15 residues. The germline V gene encodes CDR1 SNHLY and CDR2 FYNGKV (reference sequence). The CDR3 here is CASSEWTPSAETLYF. Partial CDR3 DNA: TGTGCCAGCAGTGAATGGACACCTAGTGCAGAA.

This clone was seen many times. Mouse gene names apply. The read terminates 4 residues ahead of where the CDR3 ends, so the germline J gene completes it. V usage is TRBV13-3 and J usage is TRBJ1-1; 9 nucleotides match TRBD1. In germline, CDR1 is NNHDY, CDR2 SYVADS. Trimming removed 1 base from V and 1 base from J; junction bases left unmatched: 5. The CDR3 has 16 residues. Here the CDR3 reads CASSDNRGRGNTEVFF. Partial CDR3 DNA: TGTGCCAGCAGTGATAACAGGGGGCGGGGAAACACA.

In this sample, this clone turned up many times. Mouse gene names apply. The read is 4 residues too short to cover the CDR3 end, so that end is filled in from the germline J gene. This chain connects TRBV14 to TRBJ2-2, with 7 bases that match TRBD1. The ends lost 5 bases at V and 5 bases at J; junction bases unmatched: 3. The CDR3 is 13 amino acids. Germline loops: CDR1 SGHDT, CDR2 FRDEAV. CDR3 loop: CASSIQGTGQLYF. The CDR3 bases that were read are TGTGCCAGCAGCATACAGGGGACCGGG.

This clone is judged medium-sized (0.01 to 0.1%). Gene names denote mouse genes. The CDR3 end falls 4 residues outside the read, so it is completed with the germline J gene. The chain is built from TRBV13-1 and TRBJ2-3, with 12 bases lining up with TRBD2. From germline, CDR1 is NSHNY and CDR2 SYGAGN. Trimming took 0 bases from V and 2 from J; bases not matched to a gene: 4. The CDR3 has 17 amino acids. Partial CDR3 DNA: TGTGCCAGCAGTGATGCGACTGGGGGGGCATATGCAGAA. Translated, it gives CASSDATGGAYAE. The CDR3, in full, reads CASSDATGGAYAETLYF.

This clone was observed at least ten times. Gene names and germline match the mouse. Sequencing ends 4 residues short of the CDR3 end; the germline J gene provides the rest. The chain recombines TRBV1 with TRBJ2-5; TRBD1 aligns across 7 bases. V dropped 3 bases and J dropped 2; count of bases not matched to a gene: 2. Germline V gives CDR1 NSQYPW, CDR2 LRSPGD (reference sequence). This CDR3 is built from 14 residues. CDR3 residues: CTCSARDSQDTQYF. The sequenced CDR3 bases are TGCACCTGCAGTGCCAGGGACAGCCAAGAC.

Worth noting for this clone: Mouse gene names apply. The read terminates 3 residues before the CDR3 end, so the remaining end is supplied by the germline J gene. This sequence joins TRBV19 and TRBJ1-6; possible D gene TRBD1, 5 bases. TRBJ1-6 is reported as an ORF; its role is uncertain. The CDR3 has 13 amino acids. Germline V gene sequence: CDR1 FNHDT, CDR2 SITEND (reference sequence). The germline V and J ends were trimmed by 3 bases and 4 bases, with 5 bases remaining between them. This CDR3 is CASSTGYNSPLYF. Incomplete CDR3 DNA: TGTGCCAGCAGTACAGGGTATAATTCGCCC.

Sample share makes this clone medium-sized (0.01 to 0.1%). All gene names here are mouse names. The observed sequence ends 4 residues before the CDR3 terminus, with the missing tail filled in from the germline J gene. The chain links TRBV13-3 to TRBJ2-7, with TRBD2 identical over 10 bases. Germline assignment: CDR1 NNHDY and CDR2 SYVADS. The V segment lost 6 bases and the J segment 3 bases; nucleotides outside the gene matches: 3. The CDR3 covers 13 residues. The CDR3 DNA, read in part, is TGTGCCAGCACCGGACTGGGGGACTAT. Protein sequence: CASTGLGDY. The CDR3 as a whole reads CASTGLGDYEQYF.

In its sample, this clone was seen many times. The genes are named according to mouse. The read halts 4 residues ahead of the CDR3 end, with the missing end drawn from the germline J gene. The rearrangement joins TRBV1 to TRBJ2-2; 8 nucleotides match TRBD2. Germline-derived CDR1 and CDR2 are NSQYPW and LRSPGD (reference sequence). Losses at the gene ends were 0 bases for V and 0 bases for J; bases not matched to a gene: 3. CDR3 size: 17 residues. CDR3 DNA, as far as it was read: TGCACCTGCAGTGCAGATCCACTGGGGGCAAACACCGGG. Its translation: CTCSADPLGANTG. The CDR3 in full is CTCSADPLGANTGQLYF.

This clone is categorized as medium-sized. Germline and genes here are mouse. The CDR3 loop is CASSRLGGYEQYF. CDR3 bases read: TGTGCTAGCAGTAGACTGGGGGGCTAT. The chain combines TRBV17 with TRBJ2-7; 8 bases are a match to TRBD2. The CDR3 is cut off 4 residues early in the read; its end comes from the germline J gene. This CDR3 comprises 13 residues. J gave up 3 bases and V 2 bases, and 0 bases lay outside the gene matches. Germline loops: CDR1 MNHDT, CDR2 YYDKIL.

To note about this clone: Gene names denote mouse genes. The sequenced fragment ends 4 residues before the CDR3 boundary, so the rest is inferred from the germline J gene. The rearrangement uses TRBV13-3 and TRBJ2-5, with TRBD1 matching over 9 bases. The length of the CDR3 is 14 residues. Looked up from germline, CDR1 is NNHDY and CDR2 is SYVADS. Here the CDR3 reads CASSVGQGRDTQYF. CDR3 DNA, as far as it was read: TGTGCCAGCAGTGTAGGACAGGGGAGGGAC.

This clone was recorded at least ten times. Mouse germline and gene names are used. The sequence runs out 4 residues before the end of the CDR3; the remainder is reconstructed from the germline J gene. This rearrangement joins TRBV13-3 to TRBJ2-1; TRBD2 matches at 8 bases. The germline CDR1 and CDR2 sequences are NNHDY and SYVADS. V trimming: 0 bases; J trimming: 4 bases; junction bases outside the gene matches: 3. The CDR3 is 15 residues long. CDR3 DNA (partial): TGTGCCAGCAGTGATGAAAACTGGGGGTATGCT. It specifies CASSDENWGYA. The entire CDR3 protein is CASSDENWGYAEQFF.

This clone was observed at least ten times. The genes are named according to mouse. The read gets to within 4 residues of the CDR3 end, and the germline J gene fills in the rest. The chain joins TRBV1 to TRBJ2-2; possibly TRBD1 for D (6 bases). Germline CDR1 and CDR2: NSQYPW and LRSPGD (reference sequence). This CDR3 contains 14 residues. V was cut by 3 bases and J by 3 bases, with 8 bases left in between. Partial CDR3 DNA: TGCACCTGCAGTGCGTCAGGGGACACCGGG. Protein product: CTCSASGDTG. The complete CDR3 reads CTCSASGDTGQLYF. The complete variable domain, with remaining parts taken from reference TRBV1 and TRBJ2-2, reads VTLLEQNPRWRLVPRGQAVNLRCILKNSQYPWMSWYQQDLQKQLQWLFTLRSPGDKEVKSLPGADYLATRVTDTELRLQVANMSQGRTLYCTCSASGDTGQLYFGEGSKLTVL.

This clone occurred a few times. Gene names are mouse gene names. The sequence runs out 4 residues before the end of the CDR3; the remainder is reconstructed from the germline J gene. J is TRBJ2-7 and V is TRBV31; 12 nucleotides align to TRBD1. Germline lookup yields CDR1 GKSSPN and CDR2 SITVG. CDR3 size: 14 residues. The covered CDR3 bases are TGTGCCTGGAGTCCCCGGGACAGGGGGCAT. Protein product: CAWSPRDRGH. From start to end, the CDR3 is CAWSPRDRGHEQYF.

In this sample, this clone is medium-sized. Genes here carry mouse names. The read finishes 4 residues shy of the CDR3 end, and the germline J gene is used to complete it. J is TRBJ2-3 and V is TRBV1; 8 positions agree with TRBD1. From germline, CDR1 is NSQYPW and CDR2 LRSPGD (reference sequence). The CDR3 contains 12 residues. The CDR3 loop is CTCRTGEETLYF. The covered CDR3 bases are TGCACCTGCAGGACAGGGGAAGAA.

Relative to its sample, this clone is medium-sized. The listed genes are named as in mouse. The read ends 4 residues shy of where the CDR3 ends; the end is completed using the germline J gene. This chain uses TRBV29 with TRBJ1-2; D is unresolved. Germline CDR1 reads MSHET; CDR2 reads SYDVDS. V was shortened by 2 bases and J by 0 bases, with 4 bases between the two germline ends. The length of the CDR3 is 13 residues. The chain's CDR3 is CASSLTANSDYTF. CDR3 bases read: TGTGCTAGCAGTTTAACAGCAAACTCC.

This clone was detected only a few times. Gene names and germline match the mouse. The read comes to an end 4 residues before the CDR3 does, leaving the germline J gene to fill in the end. This chain uses TRBV13-3 with TRBJ2-4; 9 positions agree with TRBD2. Trimming took 5 bases from V and 1 from J; bases not matched to a gene: 5. CDR1 and CDR2 (germline): NNHDY, SYVADS. CDR3 length equals 15 residues. This CDR3 is CASSPGLGRQNTLYF. The part of the CDR3 DNA that was read is TGTGCCAGCAGCCCGGGACTGGGCCGTCAAAAC.

Of note for this clone: Gene names are mouse gene names. The CDR3 end lies 4 residues beyond the end of the read and is filled in from the germline J gene. This chain joins TRBV13-2 and TRBJ2-1; TRBD2 aligns across 8 bases. V lost 4 bases and J lost 0; bases outside the gene matches: 3. The CDR3 loop spans 15 amino acids. CDR1 and CDR2 (germline): NNHNN, SYGAGS (reference sequence). CDR3 amino acids: CASGRLGLNYAEQFF. The CDR3 bases that were read are TGTGCCAGCGGTAGACTGGGGCTTAACTATGCT.

This clone appeared many times. Gene names are mouse gene names. The read finishes 4 residues shy of the CDR3 end, and the germline J gene is used to complete it. At the DNA level, this CDR3 is encoded by other sequences in the same sample as well. The chain is built from TRBV13-3 and TRBJ1-1; 7 positions agree with TRBD1. The trim removed 3 bases at V and 2 bases at J, leaving 1 base unmatched. This CDR3 contains 13 residues. Germline loops: CDR1 NNHDY, CDR2 SYVADS. CDR3 in amino acids: CASSGQGNTEVFF. CDR3 DNA, as far as it was read: TGTGCCAGCAGTGGACAGGGCAACACA.

This clone was seen ten or more times. These gene names are mouse names. Sequencing ends 4 residues short of the CDR3 end; the germline J gene provides the rest. This chain links TRBV13-1 with TRBJ2-7; TRBD2 aligns across 11 bases. The trim removed 4 bases at V and 2 bases at J, leaving 5 bases unmatched. Per germline, CDR1 NSHNY and CDR2 SYGAGN. CDR3 length: 15 residues. The CDR3 sequence: CASSKLGGRPYEQYF. CDR3 DNA (partial): TGTGCCAGCAGTAAACTGGGGGGGCGACCCTAT.

This clone was detected ten times or more. Germline and genes: mouse. The read terminates 4 residues ahead of where the CDR3 ends, so the germline J gene completes it. The V and J genes are TRBV16 and TRBJ2-7; 10 bases line up with TRBD2. V lost 3 bases, J lost 2 bases, and 1 base stayed unmatched. The germline gives CDR1 SGHSA, CDR2 FRNQAP. This CDR3 is 14 amino acids long. The CDR3 sequence: CASSLTGGTYEQYF. The part of the CDR3 DNA that was read is TGTGCAAGCAGCTTGACTGGGGGGACCTAT.

Many counts were recorded for this clone. The genes are named according to mouse. CDR3 bases read: TGTGCCAGCAGGGCCCAGGGA. It codes for CASRAQG. The whole CDR3 protein reads CASRAQGEVFF. V usage is TRBV13-3 and J usage is TRBJ1-1; D may be TRBD1 (5 bases). The observed sequence ends 4 residues before the CDR3 terminus, with the missing tail filled in from the germline J gene. This CDR3 spans 11 amino acids. The V gene's germline CDR1 is NNHDY and CDR2 SYVADS.